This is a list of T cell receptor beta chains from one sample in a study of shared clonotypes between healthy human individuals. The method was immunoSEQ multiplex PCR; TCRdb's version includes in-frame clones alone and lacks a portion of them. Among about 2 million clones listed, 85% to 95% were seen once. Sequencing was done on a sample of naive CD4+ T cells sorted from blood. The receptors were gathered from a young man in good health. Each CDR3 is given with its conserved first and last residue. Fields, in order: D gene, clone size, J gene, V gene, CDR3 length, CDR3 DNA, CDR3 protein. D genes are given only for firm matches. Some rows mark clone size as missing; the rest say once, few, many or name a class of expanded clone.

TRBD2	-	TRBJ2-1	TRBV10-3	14	TGTGCCATCGGCGGGACTAGCGGTTCGAATGAGCAGTTCTTC	CAIGGTSGSNEQFF
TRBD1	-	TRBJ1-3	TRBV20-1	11	TGCAGTGCAGACAGGGAGAACACCATATATTTT	CSADRENTIYF
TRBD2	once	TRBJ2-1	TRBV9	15	TGTGCCAGCAGCGGTGGACTAGCGGGTTACAATGAGCAGTTCTTC	CASSGGLAGYNEQFF
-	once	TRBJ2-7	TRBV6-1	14	TGTGCCAGCCCCGAGGGGAGCGGACTTAGGGAGCAGTACTTC	CASPEGSGLREQYF
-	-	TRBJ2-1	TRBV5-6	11	TGTGCCAGCAATTCCCTCAATGAGCAGTTCTTC	CASNSLNEQFF
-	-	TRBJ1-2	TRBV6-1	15	TGTGCCAGCAGTCCACAGGGCGTAGATCCCTATGGCTACACCTTC	CASSPQGVDPYGYTF
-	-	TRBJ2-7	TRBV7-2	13	TGTGCCAGCAGAGGGGGAGTAACGTACGAGCAGTACTTC	CASRGGVTYEQYF
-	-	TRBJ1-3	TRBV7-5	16	TGTGCCAGAAGCTTAGCTCGGCCCTCCCCGAGAAACACCATATATTTT	CARSLARPSPRNTIYF
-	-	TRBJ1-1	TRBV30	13	TGTGCCAGTTGGGGGGCAGGGAACACTGAAGCTTTCTTT	CASWGAGNTEAFF
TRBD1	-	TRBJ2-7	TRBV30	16	TGTGCCTGGAGTGCGCTCCCGGGACAGGGGTTTTACGAGCAGTACTTC	CAWSALPGQGFYEQYF
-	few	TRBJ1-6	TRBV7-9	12	TGTGCCAGCAGCATTCTAAATTCACCCCTCCACTTT	CASSILNSPLHF
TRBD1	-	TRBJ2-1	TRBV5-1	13	TGCGCCAGCAGCCATGGACAGGCAAATGAGCAGTTCTTC	CASSHGQANEQFF
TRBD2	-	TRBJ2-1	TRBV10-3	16	TGTGCCATCAGTGAGTCGAGTAGCGGGGGGTACAATGAGCAGTTCTTC	CAISESSSGGYNEQFF
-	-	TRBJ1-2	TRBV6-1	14	TGTGCCAGCAGGGGGACACAAGCTAACTATGGCTACACCTTC	CASRGTQANYGYTF
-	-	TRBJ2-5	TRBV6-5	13	TGTGCCAGCAGTTACCCGAATGTGGAGACCCAGTACTTC	CASSYPNVETQYF
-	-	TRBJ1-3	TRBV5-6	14	TGTGCCAGCAGCTCGCAGGGGATGGGGGACACCATATATTTT	CASSSQGMGDTIYF
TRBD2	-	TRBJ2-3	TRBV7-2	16	TGTGCCAGCAGCCTAGGGACTAGCGGGAACACAGATACGCAGTATTTT	CASSLGTSGNTDTQYF
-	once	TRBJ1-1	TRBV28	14	TGTGCCAGCATCGACAGGAGCCTGGCCCTGAGAGCTTTCTTT	CASIDRSLALRAFF
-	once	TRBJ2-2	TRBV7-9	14	TGTGCCAGCAGCTTCTATAATTTGGGCGGGGAGCTGTTTTTT	CASSFYNLGGELFF
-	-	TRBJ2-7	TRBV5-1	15	TGCGCCAGCAGCTTGGGTGTGGGTGACCCCTACGAGCAGTACTTC	CASSLGVGDPYEQYF
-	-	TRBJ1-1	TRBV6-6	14	TGTGCCAGCAGTTACCCCGAAGGGAACACTGAAGCTTTCTTT	CASSYPEGNTEAFF
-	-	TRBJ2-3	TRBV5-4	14	TGTGCCAGCAGCCCTGGCGGAGGGACAGATACGCAGTATTTT	CASSPGGGTDTQYF
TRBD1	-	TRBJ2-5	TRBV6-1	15	TGTGCCAGCAGAAGGGACAGAAATGGCCCATCGACCCAGTACTTC	CASRRDRNGPSTQYF
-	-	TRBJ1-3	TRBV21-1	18	TGTGCCAGCAGCAATAGGCTAGTCTCTGGGGGCTCTGGAAACACCATATATTTT	CASSNRLVSGGSGNTIYF
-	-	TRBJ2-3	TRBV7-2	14	TGTGCCAGCAGCTTAGCGGGAGTCTCAGATACGCAGTATTTT	CASSLAGVSDTQYF
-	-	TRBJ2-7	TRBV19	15	TGTGCCAGTAGTGAATCGAGACAGTACTCCTACGAGCAGTACTTC	CASSESRQYSYEQYF
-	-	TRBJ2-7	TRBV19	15	TGTGCCAGTAGTATCGAAATGAGGGGACCCTACGAGCAGTACTTC	CASSIEMRGPYEQYF
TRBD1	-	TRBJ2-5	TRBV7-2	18	TGTGCCAGCAGCTTATGGGGTTGGACAGGGGGCTTTGAAGAGACCCAGTACTTC	CASSLWGWTGGFEETQYF
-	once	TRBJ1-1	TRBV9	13	TGTGCCAGCAGCTTAAGGGTCTTCACTGAAGCTTTCTTT	CASSLRVFTEAFF
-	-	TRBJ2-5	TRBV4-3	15	TGCGCCAGCAGCCAAGAACGTTCTAGGGGGGAGACCCAGTACTTC	CASSQERSRGETQYF
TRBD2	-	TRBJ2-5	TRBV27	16	TGTGCCAGCAGTTTTTGGGCTAGCGGGGGGAAAGAGACCCAGTACTTC	CASSFWASGGKETQYF
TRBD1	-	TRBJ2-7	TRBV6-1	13	TGTGCCAGCAAGACGACAGGGAACTACGAGCAGTACTTC	CASKTTGNYEQYF
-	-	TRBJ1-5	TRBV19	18	TGTGCCAGTTCCGTAGGACAGTCAACGCTTTATAGCAATCAGCCCCAGCATTTT	CASSVGQSTLYSNQPQHF
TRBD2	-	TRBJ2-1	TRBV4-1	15	TGCGCCAGCAGCCAAATACCGGGACTAGGGGATGAGCAGTTCTTC	CASSQIPGLGDEQFF
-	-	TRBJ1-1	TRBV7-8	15	TGTGCCAGCAGCTTGAGTGGGCCAGTGAACACTGAAGCTTTCTTT	CASSLSGPVNTEAFF
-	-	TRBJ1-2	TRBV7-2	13	TGTGCCAGCAGCTTAGGGGGAGTAGGTGGCTACACCTTC	CASSLGGVGGYTF
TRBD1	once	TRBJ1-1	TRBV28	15	TGTGCCAGCAGTTTTTGGGACAGGGGGGGCACTGAAGCTTTCTTT	CASSFWDRGGTEAFF
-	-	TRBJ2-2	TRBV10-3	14	TGTGCCACCGGACTCCTCGCGAACACCGGGGAGCTGTTTTTT	CATGLLANTGELFF
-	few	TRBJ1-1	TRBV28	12	TGTGCCAGCAGTTTATTGGGGTTAGGGGCTTTCTTT	CASSLLGLGAFF
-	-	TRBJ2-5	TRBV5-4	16	TGTGCCAGCAGCTTGGTTATGCGGGACAGCCAAGAGACCCAGTACTTC	CASSLVMRDSQETQYF
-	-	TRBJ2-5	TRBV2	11	TGTGCCAGCACCCTCCGGGAGACCCAGTACTTC	CASTLRETQYF
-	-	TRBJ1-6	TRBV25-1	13	TGTGCCAGCAGTGCGGCAGGCTCTTCACCCCTCCACTTT	CASSAAGSSPLHF
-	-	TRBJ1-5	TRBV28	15	TGTGCCAGCAGTCCGACGGGTAGGGGGAATCAGCCCCAGCATTTT	CASSPTGRGNQPQHF
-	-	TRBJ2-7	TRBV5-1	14	TGCGCCAGCAGCTTGGGTTCCAATTTGGAGGAGCAGTACTTC	CASSLGSNLEEQYF
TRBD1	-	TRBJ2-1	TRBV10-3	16	TGTGCCATCAGTGAAGGAGGACAGGGCTCCTACAATGAGCAGTTCTTC	CAISEGGQGSYNEQFF
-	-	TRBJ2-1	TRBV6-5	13	TGTGCCAGCAGAGGACAGAGCTACAATGAGCAGTTCTTC	CASRGQSYNEQFF
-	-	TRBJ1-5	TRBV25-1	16	TGTGCCAGCAGTGAAGTCAGGGGCTGGGGGAATCAGCCCCAGCATTTT	CASSEVRGWGNQPQHF